The text below deals with one TCR beta chain. This CDR3 is built from 16 residues. V was cut by 4 bases and J by 4 bases, with 20 bases left in between. The germline V gene encodes CDR1 SGHNT and CDR2 YYREEE (reference sequence). This sample was included in a study of cytomegalovirus exposure and HLA in healthy donors. A multiplex PCR was run with 60 Vbeta primers and 13 Jbeta primers. TCRdb's table, derived via immunoSEQ multiplex PCR, lists solely in-frame clones and lacks some. The sample holds roughly 140,000 clones. The sequence came from a man aged 40-50 years in good health and CMV-seronegative. Sequences were obtained from PBMCs. The chain has TRBV5-4 and TRBJ1-2, with D perhaps TRBD1 (6 bases). The CDR3 DNA reads as TGTGCCAGCAGCCCCCAAGGGGCAGGGGCCCTCTATGGCTACACCTTC. Residues: CASSPQGAGALYGYTF. The full variable domain, with the rest looked up from reference TRBV5-4 and TRBJ1-2, is ETGVTQSPTHLIKTRGQQVTLRCSSQSGHNTVSWYQQALGQGPQFIFQYYREEENGRGNFPPRFSGLQFPNYSSELNVNALELDDSALYLCASSPQGAGALYGYTFGSGTRLTVV.